This T cell receptor beta chain was captured in a study of identifying expanded T cells in peripheral blood. Germline V CDR1 and CDR2: MNHEY, SVGAGI. CDR3 size: 15 residues. V lost 0 bases, J lost 4 bases, and 5 bases stayed unmatched. Profiling relied on immunoSEQ multiplex PCR, and the TCRdb table lists in-frame clones only, not all of them. The table includes 100,000 or so clones, about 83% detected once. Study results and caveats: Approximately 1.2 clones differed between technical replicates, versus about 15 and 19 over time. Variance in clone template counts between approximately 2-week samples significantly increased with total template count across all healthy donors.

With respect to this clone: Its antigen remains unknown.

Collection occurred without any documented infections or immune events in donors. The chain combines TRBV6-5 with TRBJ1-2, with 7 positions matching TRBD1. The source of this sequence is a person aged 18-69 years in good health. What was sequenced was blood. Here the CDR3 reads CASSYSAGGLYGYTF. In nucleotides, the CDR3 is TGTGCCAGCAGTTACTCGGCAGGGGGACTCTATGGCTACACCTTC.